The TCR beta chain described here comes from a study of early T cells in non-severe SARS-CoV-2 infection. The wider study: The study sequenced bulk RNA from unsorted whole blood, with chains unpaired.

Attachment of unique molecular identifiers to individual cDNA molecules was performed. TCRdb itself ran the 5' RACE reads through MiXCR, one entry per CDR3 protein. The data show more than 60,000 distinct CDR3 sequences, with roughly 12% seen just once and 2.7% held by the top ten. This sample comprised whole blood, obtained at baseline. The sequence came from an adult who was a healthcare worker with PCR-confirmed SARS-CoV-2 infection or an uninfected control (not recorded which).

DNA for the CDR3: TGTGCCAGCATCATTCAGGGGGCGAGGGGGGAGCTGTTTTTT. It encodes CASIIQGARGELFF. The rearrangement uses TRBV11-2 and TRBJ2-2; 8 bases match TRBD1. CDR3 size: 14 residues. After removal of 7 bases from V and 8 bases from J, the junction contained 9 bases not matched to a gene. Germline assignment: CDR1 SGHAT and CDR2 FQNNGV.